Listed below are T cell receptor beta chains from one sample, sequenced in a study of cytomegalovirus exposure and HLA in healthy donors. Produced via immunoSEQ multiplex PCR; TCRdb's table is partial and in-frame only. Of around 94,000 clones in the sample, roughly 60% were seen once. Sequencing input: PBMCs. All receptors come from a human donor in good health. Each CDR3 is given with its conserved first and last residue. A D gene is named only where the DNA matches it firmly. Size values are once, few and many counts, or a class for expanded clones, and some rows have none.

clone_size,cdr3_length,v_call,j_call,d_call,cdr3_aa,cdr3_nt
-,14,TRBV7-3,TRBJ2-3,TRBD2,CASSTGLAGDTQYF,TGTGCCAGCAGCACCGGACTAGCGGGAGATACGCAGTATTTT
few,16,TRBV6-4,TRBJ2-1,TRBD2,CASSATGTSGYNEQFF,TGTGCCAGCAGTGCGACCGGGACTAGCGGCTACAATGAGCAGTTCTTC
-,14,TRBV4-1,TRBJ2-7,-,CASSQDPALYEQYF,TGCGCCAGCAGCCAAGATCCAGCGCTTTACGAGCAGTACTTC
few,14,TRBV6-5,TRBJ2-7,-,CASSYGGGPYEQYF,TGTGCCAGCAGTTACGGGGGGGGGCCCTACGAGCAGTACTTC
-,13,TRBV6-6,TRBJ1-5,-,CASGYSSRQPQHF,TGTGCCTCGGGGTATTCGAGTCGTCAGCCCCAGCATTTT
few,14,TRBV4-1,TRBJ1-4,TRBD1,CASSQGGTGEKLFF,TGCGCCAGCAGCCAGGGAGGGACAGGCGAAAAACTGTTTTTT
many,15,TRBV4-2,TRBJ2-7,TRBD2,CASSQDLAGVYEQYF,TGTGCCAGCAGCCAAGACCTAGCGGGAGTTTACGAGCAGTACTTC
-,15,TRBV5-8,TRBJ1-2,-,CASSLFGPGAGGYTF,TGTGCCAGCAGCTTGTTCGGTCCAGGGGCTGGCGGCTACACCTTC
-,15,TRBV7-8,TRBJ2-3,TRBD2,CASSLTTGGVDTQYF,TGTGCCAGCAGCTTAACGACGGGAGGGGTAGATACGCAGTATTTT
-,14,TRBV6-5,TRBJ1-1,-,CASRRTATNTEAFF,TGTGCCAGCAGAAGGACAGCGACGAACACTGAAGCTTTCTTT
-,13,TRBV27,TRBJ2-7,-,CASGRQGTYEQYF,TGTGCCAGCGGCCGGCAGGGAACCTACGAGCAGTACTTC
few,12,TRBV5-8,TRBJ2-1,-,CASSLGVGEQFF,TGTGCCAGCAGCTTAGGGGTCGGTGAGCAGTTCTTC
-,14,TRBV2,TRBJ2-7,TRBD1,CASRRDRGRYEQYF,TGTGCCAGCAGACGGGACAGGGGGCGTTACGAGCAGTACTTC